The present TCR beta chain was sequenced within a study of T cells in Graves' hyperthyroidism and ophthalmopathy. There are many counts of this clonotype. The antigen remains unidentified. Study findings and constraints: A model of 13 V-J pairs discriminated ophthalmopathy from stable hyperthyroidism.

Regions amplified from RNA transcripts were the TCR beta CDR3 regions. When the TCR CDR3 underwent first-round RT-PCR, the HTBI primer set was used. TCRdb ran MiXCR on the multiplex PCR reads and lists one entry per CDR3 protein. The sample records under 650,000 distinct CDR3 sequences, under 20% being singletons. V lost 7 bases to trimming and J lost 6 bases, with 10 bases between them. CDR3 length: 12 residues. Material: blood. This TCR was sampled from a woman in her twenties or thirties with Graves' hyperthyroidism. The rearrangement uses TRBV12-3 or TRBV12-4 and TRBJ2-1; no reliable D call. The CDR3 DNA reads TGTGCCAGCAATAACTGGGGCAATGAGCAGTTCTTC. It codes for CASNNWGNEQFF.